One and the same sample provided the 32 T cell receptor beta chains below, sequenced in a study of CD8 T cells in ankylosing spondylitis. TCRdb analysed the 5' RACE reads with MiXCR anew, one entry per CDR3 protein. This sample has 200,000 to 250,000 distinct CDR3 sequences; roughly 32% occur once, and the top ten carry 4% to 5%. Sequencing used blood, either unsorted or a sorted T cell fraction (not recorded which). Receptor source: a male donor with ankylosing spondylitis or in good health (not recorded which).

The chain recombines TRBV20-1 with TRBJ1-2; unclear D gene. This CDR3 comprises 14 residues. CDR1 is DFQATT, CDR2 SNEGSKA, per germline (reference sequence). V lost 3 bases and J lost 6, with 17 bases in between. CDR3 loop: CSARGAASLHGYTF. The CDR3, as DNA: TGCAGTGCTAGGGGCGCAGCGAGCCTCCATGGCTACACCTTC.

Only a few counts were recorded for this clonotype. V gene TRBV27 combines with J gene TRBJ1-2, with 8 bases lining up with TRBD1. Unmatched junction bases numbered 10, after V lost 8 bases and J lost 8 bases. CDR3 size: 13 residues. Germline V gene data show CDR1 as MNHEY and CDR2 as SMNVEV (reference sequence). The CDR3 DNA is TGTGCCAGCTCACCGTCGACAGGGGACGGCTACACCTTC. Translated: CASSPSTGDGYTF.

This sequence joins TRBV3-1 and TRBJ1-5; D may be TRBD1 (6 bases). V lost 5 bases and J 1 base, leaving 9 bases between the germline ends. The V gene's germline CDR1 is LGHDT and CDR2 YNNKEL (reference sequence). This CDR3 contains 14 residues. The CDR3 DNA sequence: TGTGCCAGCAGCTCAGGGGTCAGCAATCAGCCCCAGCATTTT. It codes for CASSSGVSNQPQHF.

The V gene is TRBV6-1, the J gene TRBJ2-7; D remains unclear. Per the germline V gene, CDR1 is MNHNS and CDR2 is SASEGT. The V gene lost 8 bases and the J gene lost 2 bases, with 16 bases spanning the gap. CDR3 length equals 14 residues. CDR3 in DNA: TGTGCCAGCGGCCCCGGGCACCGTCCCTACGAGCAGTACTTC. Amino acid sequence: CASGPGHRPYEQYF.

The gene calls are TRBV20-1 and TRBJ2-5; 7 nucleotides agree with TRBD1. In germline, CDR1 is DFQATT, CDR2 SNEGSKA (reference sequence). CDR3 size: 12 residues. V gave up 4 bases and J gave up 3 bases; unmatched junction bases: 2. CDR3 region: CSATGTEETQYF. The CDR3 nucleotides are TGCAGTGCTACGGGGACAGAAGAGACCCAGTACTTC.

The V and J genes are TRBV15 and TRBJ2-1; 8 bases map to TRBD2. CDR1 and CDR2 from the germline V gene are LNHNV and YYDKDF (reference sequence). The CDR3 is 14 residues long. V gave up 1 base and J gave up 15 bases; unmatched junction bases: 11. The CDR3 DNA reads TGTGCCACCAGCAGAGGTCGGGGGGGGAGTTGGCCGTTCTTC. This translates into CATSRGRGGSWPFF.

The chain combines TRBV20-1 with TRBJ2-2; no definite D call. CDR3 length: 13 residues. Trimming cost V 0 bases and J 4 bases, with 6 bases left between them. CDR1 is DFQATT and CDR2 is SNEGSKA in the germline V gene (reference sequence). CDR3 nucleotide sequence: TGCAGTGCTAGAGATGGTGGCACCGGGGAGCTGTTTTTT. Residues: CSARDGGTGELFF.

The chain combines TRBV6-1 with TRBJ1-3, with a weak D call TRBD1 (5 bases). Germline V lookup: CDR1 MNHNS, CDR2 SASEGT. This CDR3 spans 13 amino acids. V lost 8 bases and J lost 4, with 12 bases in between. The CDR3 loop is CASRSPGGNTIYF. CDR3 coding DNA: TGTGCCAGCCGCTCCCCAGGGGGAAACACCATATATTTT.

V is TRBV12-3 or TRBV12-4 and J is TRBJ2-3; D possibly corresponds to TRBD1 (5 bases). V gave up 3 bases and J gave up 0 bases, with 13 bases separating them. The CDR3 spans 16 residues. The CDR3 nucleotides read TGTGCCAGCAGTTTTGATCGACAGCCGAGCACAGATACGCAGTATTTT. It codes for CASSFDRQPSTDTQYF.

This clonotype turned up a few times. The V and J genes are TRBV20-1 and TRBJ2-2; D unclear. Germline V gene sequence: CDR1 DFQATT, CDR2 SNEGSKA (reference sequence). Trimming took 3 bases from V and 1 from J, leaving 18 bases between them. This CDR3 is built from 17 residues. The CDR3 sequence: CSARAPLRMRNTGELFF. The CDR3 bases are TGCAGTGCTAGGGCCCCACTGCGGATGAGGAACACCGGGGAGCTGTTTTTT.

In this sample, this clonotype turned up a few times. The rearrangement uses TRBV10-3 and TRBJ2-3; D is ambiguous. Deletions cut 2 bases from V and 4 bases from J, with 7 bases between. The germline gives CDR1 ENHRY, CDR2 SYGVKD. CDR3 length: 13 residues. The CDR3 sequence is CAISEGPADTQYF. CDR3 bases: TGTGCCATCAGTGAGGGCCCCGCAGATACGCAGTATTTT.

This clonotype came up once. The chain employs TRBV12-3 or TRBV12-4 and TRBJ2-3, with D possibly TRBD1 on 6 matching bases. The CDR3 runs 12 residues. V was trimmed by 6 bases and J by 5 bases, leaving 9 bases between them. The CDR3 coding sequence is TGTGCCAGCAGGGTACAGGGAGATACGCAGTATTTT. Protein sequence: CASRVQGDTQYF.

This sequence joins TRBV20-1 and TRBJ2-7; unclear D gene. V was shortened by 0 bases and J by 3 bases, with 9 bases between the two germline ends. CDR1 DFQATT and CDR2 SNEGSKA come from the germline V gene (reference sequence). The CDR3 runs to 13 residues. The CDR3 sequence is CSARDQDGYEQYF. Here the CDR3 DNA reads TGCAGTGCTAGAGATCAGGACGGCTACGAGCAGTACTTC.

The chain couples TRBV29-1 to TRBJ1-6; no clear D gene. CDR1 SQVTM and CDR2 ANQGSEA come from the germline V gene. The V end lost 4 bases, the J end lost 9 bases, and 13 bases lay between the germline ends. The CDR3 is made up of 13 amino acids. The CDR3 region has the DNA TGCAGCGTTGGATCTGGCCGAGGTTCACCCCTCCACTTT. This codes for CSVGSGRGSPLHF.

The CDR3 here is CAWSGAGGSYNEQFF. The CDR3 region has the DNA TGTGCCTGGAGCGGAGCGGGGGGCTCCTACAATGAGCAGTTCTTC. The rearrangement joins TRBV30 to TRBJ2-1, with TRBD2 identical over 9 bases. With 3 bases clipped from V and 0 bases from J, the junction kept 3 bases outside the gene matches. Germline CDR1 reads GTSNPN; CDR2 reads SVGIG (reference sequence). This CDR3 has 15 residues.

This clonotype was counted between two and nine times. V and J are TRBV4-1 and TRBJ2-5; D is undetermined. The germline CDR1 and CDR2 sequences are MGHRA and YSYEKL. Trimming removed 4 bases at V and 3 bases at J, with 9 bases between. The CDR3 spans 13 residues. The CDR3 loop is CASSPPLEETQYF. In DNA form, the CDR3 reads TGCGCCAGCAGCCCCCCCCTTGAAGAGACCCAGTACTTC.

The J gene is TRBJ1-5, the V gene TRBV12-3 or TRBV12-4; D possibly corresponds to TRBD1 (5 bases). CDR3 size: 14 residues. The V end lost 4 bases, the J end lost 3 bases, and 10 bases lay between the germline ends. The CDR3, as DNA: TGTGCCAGCAGTTGGGACGGAATCAATCAGCCCCAGCATTTT. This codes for CASSWDGINQPQHF.

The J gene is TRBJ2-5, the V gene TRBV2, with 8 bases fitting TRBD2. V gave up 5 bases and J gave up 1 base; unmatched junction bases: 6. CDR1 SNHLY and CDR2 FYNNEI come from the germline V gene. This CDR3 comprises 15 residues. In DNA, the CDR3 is TGTGCCAGCAGTACAATTAGCGGGGTCCAAGAGACCCAGTACTTC. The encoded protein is CASSTISGVQETQYF.

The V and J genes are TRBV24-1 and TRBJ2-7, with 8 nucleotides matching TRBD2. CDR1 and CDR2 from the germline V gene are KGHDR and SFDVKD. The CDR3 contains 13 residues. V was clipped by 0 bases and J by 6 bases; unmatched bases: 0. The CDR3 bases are TGTGCCACCAGTGATTTGGCGGGGGGCGAGCAGTACTTC. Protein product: CATSDLAGGEQYF.

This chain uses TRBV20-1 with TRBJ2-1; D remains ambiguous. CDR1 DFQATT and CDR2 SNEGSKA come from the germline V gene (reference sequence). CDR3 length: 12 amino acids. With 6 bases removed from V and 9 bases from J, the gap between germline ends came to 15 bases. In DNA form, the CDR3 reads TGCAGTGCCCGACCCTTGGTGGTTGAGCAGTTCTTC. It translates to CSARPLVVEQFF.

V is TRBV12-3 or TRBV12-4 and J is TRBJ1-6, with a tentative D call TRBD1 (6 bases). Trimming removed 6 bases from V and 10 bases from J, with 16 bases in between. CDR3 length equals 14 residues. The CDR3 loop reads CASRRQALGSPLHF. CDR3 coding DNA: TGTGCCAGCAGACGACAGGCCCTTGGGTCACCCCTCCACTTT.

CDR3 nucleotide sequence: TGCGCCAGCAGCCAAGCTCCGGGACAGCAGTTGGCCCAGTACTTC. Encoded protein: CASSQAPGQQLAQYF. The V gene is TRBV4-1, the J gene TRBJ2-5; 7 bases map to TRBD1. The length of the CDR3 is 15 residues. Per the germline V gene, CDR1 is MGHRA and CDR2 is YSYEKL. V trimming: 1 base; J trimming: 9 bases; junction bases outside the gene matches: 11.

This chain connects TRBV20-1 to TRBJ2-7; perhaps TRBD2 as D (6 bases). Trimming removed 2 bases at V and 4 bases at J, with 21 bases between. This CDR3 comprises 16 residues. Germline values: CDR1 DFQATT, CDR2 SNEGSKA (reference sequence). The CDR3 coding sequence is TGCAGTGCTAGATTTCTGGGGGAGGTGGGATTTTACGAGCAGTACTTC. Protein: CSARFLGEVGFYEQYF.

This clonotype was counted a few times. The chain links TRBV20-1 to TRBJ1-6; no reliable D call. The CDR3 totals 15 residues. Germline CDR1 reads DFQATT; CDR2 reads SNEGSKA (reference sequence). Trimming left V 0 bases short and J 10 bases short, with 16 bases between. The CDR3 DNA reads TGCAGTGCTAGAGATTTCGAGTCGACCGACTCACCCCTCCACTTT. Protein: CSARDFESTDSPLHF.

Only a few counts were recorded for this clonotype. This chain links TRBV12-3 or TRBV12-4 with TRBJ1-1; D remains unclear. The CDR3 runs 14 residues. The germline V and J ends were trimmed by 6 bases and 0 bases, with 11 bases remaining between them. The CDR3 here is CASRGTSLNTEAFF. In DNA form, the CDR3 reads TGTGCCAGCAGGGGAACCTCCCTGAACACTGAAGCTTTCTTT.

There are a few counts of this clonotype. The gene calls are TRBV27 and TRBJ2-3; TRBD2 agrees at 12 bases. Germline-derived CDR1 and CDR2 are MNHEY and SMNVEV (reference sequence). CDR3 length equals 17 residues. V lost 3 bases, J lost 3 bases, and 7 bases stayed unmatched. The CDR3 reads CASSLVGLAGNTDTQYF. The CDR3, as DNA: TGTGCCAGCAGTTTGGTAGGACTAGCGGGGAATACAGATACGCAGTATTTT.

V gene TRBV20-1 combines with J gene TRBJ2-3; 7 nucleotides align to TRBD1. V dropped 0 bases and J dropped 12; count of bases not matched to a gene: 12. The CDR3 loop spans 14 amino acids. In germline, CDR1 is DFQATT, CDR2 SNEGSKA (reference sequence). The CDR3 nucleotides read TGCAGTGCTAGAGATTTCGGGGACAGCCCTCCTCAGTATTTT. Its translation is CSARDFGDSPPQYF.

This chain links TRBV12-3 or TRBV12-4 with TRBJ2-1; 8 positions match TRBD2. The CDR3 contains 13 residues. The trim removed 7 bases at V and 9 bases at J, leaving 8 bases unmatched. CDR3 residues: CASNLAGSSEQFF. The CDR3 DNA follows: TGTGCCAGCAACTTAGCGGGGTCGAGTGAGCAGTTCTTC.

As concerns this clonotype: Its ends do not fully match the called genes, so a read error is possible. This CDR3 reads CTSSPQMRSVTGDTQYF. The CDR3 DNA reads TGTACCAGCAGCCCCCAAATGCGTAGCGTAACCGGGGATACGCAGTATTTT. V gene TRBV7-6 combines with J gene TRBJ2-3; tentatively, D is TRBD2 (5 bases). The CDR3 is 17 amino acids. CDR1 is SGHVS and CDR2 is FNYEAQ in the germline V gene.

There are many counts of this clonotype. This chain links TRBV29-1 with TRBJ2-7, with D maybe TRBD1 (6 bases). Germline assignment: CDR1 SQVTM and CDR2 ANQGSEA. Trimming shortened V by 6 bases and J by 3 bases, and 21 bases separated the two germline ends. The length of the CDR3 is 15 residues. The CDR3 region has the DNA TGCAGCGTGACCTCAGGGGTCACGGCAGGCTACGAGCAGTACTTC. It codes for CSVTSGVTAGYEQYF.

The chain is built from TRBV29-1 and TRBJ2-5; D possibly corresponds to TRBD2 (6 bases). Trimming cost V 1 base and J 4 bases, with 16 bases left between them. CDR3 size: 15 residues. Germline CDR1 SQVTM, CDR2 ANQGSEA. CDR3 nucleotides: TGCAGCGTTGAAGTCCTGAGGGAGGTTCGAGAGACCCAGTACTTC. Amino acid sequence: CSVEVLREVRETQYF.

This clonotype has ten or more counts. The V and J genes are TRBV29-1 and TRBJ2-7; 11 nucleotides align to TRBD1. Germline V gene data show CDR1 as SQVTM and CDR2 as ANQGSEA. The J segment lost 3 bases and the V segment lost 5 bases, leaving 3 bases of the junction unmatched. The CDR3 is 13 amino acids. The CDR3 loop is CSVRDRGNYEQYF. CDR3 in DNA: TGCAGCGTTCGGGACAGGGGGAACTACGAGCAGTACTTC.